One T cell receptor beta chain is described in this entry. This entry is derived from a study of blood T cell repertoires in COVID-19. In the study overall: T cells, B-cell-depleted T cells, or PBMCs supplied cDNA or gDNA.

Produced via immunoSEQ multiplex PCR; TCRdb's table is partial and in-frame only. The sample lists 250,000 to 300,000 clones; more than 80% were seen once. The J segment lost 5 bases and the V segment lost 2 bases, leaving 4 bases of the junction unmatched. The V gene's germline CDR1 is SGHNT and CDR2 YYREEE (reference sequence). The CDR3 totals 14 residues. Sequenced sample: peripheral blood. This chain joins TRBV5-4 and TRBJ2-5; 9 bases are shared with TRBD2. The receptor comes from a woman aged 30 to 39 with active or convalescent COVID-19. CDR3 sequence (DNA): TGTGCCAGCAGCTTAGGCGGGAGGGAGGAGACCCAGTACTTC. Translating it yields CASSLGGREETQYF.